This entry lists 32 T cell receptor beta chains sequenced from one sample in a study of T cell repertoires in cytomegalovirus infection (dated by TCRdb to the late 2010s). The sample's treatment or condition label, in plain terms: in vitro stimulation with specific CMV peptide epitopes to enrich CMV-specific T cells. The sequencing machine was an Illumina HiSeq 1500. The public reads were reanalyzed by TCRdb: fastp trimming at Q25, MiXCR alignment, in-frame beta chains only. One record per CDR3 amino acid sequence lists the most common genes and DNA. Here the sample has some 920,000 distinct CDR3 sequences; 25% to 40% occur a single time. The ten largest account for 13% of the sample. Antigens of these TCRs are unknown. The specimen comprised cultured CD8+ T cells from PBMCs, sampled from culture after CMV antigen stimulation. The source of these receptors is a human donor in good health (CMV status not recorded). Some clones in this sample may be carry-over from other donors' samples.

The genes are TRBV4-1 and TRBJ2-3, with a possible D match to TRBD2 (5 bases). V gave up 5 bases and J gave up 1 base, with 10 bases separating them. The CDR3 extends over 14 amino acids. Germline CDR1 reads MGHRA; CDR2 reads YSYEKL. The DNA for the CDR3 is TGCGCCAGCAGCATGGAGGCGGGCACAGATACGCAGTATTTT. Amino acid sequence: CASSMEAGTDTQYF.

A word on this clonotype: The junction departs from the called germline gene at one end, perhaps through a read error. The chain combines TRBV25-1 with TRBJ1-6; D not resolved. The length of the CDR3 is 12 residues. From germline, CDR1 is MGHDK and CDR2 SYGVNS. CDR3 loop: CSSSEADSPLHF. The DNA for the CDR3 is TGTTCCAGCAGTGAGGCAGATTCACCCCTCCACTTT.

This clonotype was observed a handful of times. The chain couples TRBV4-3 to TRBJ2-1; 8 positions agree with TRBD2. The V and J ends lost 0 bases and 6 bases, in that order; junction bases with no gene match: 7. Per germline, CDR1 LGHNA and CDR2 YSLEER. This CDR3 spans 16 amino acids. The CDR3, as DNA: TGCGCCAGCAGCCAAGAGATAGCGGGGCGCTTCAATGAGCAGTTCTTC. It translates to CASSQEIAGRFNEQFF.

This clonotype was counted a few times. The chain is built from TRBV6-2 or TRBV6-3 and TRBJ2-5; D remains ambiguous. Germline CDR1 reads MNHEY; CDR2 reads SVGEGT. This CDR3 is 14 amino acids long. Trimming left V 4 bases short and J 5 bases short, with 14 bases between. The CDR3 loop is CASSSFGTWETQYF. As DNA, the CDR3 is TGTGCCAGCAGTTCTTTCGGTACCTGGGAGACCCAGTACTTC.

At least ten counts were recorded for this clonotype. CDR3 region: CASSPAGTSTDTQYF. CDR3 coding DNA: TGTGCCAGCAGCCCAGCGGGGACGAGCACAGATACGCAGTATTTT. V is TRBV7-6 and J is TRBJ2-3, with 7 bases matching TRBD2. The V gene end was trimmed by 5 bases and the J gene end by 0 bases; junction bases not matched to a gene: 5. CDR3 length: 15 amino acids. CDR1 is SGHVS and CDR2 is FNYEAQ in the germline V gene. The entire variable domain, with the rest obtained from reference TRBV7-6 and TRBJ2-3, is as follows: GAGVSQSPRYKVTKRGQDVALRCDPISGHVSLYWYRQALGQGPEFLTYFNYEAQQDKSGLPNDRFSAERPEGSISTLTIQRTEQRDSAMYRCASSPAGTSTDTQYFGPGTRLTVL.

The chain couples TRBV4-1 to TRBJ1-2; maybe TRBD1 (6 bases). CDR3 size: 16 residues. The V gene lost 4 bases and the J gene lost 8 bases, with 23 bases spanning the gap. CDR1 is MGHRA, CDR2 YSYEKL, per germline. CDR3 DNA sequence: TGCGCCAGCAGCCCTCGGGATGGGGGGCAGATGAAGGGCTACACCTTC. Amino acids: CASSPRDGGQMKGYTF.

The chain recombines TRBV20-1 with TRBJ1-3, with a weak D call TRBD1 (5 bases). This CDR3 contains 16 residues. Trimming pared 6 bases from V and 0 bases from J, leaving 18 bases between. Germline V CDR1 and CDR2: DFQATT, SNEGSKA (reference sequence). The CDR3 DNA is TGCAGTGCCCTCCACTCGGGGCCCAGCTCTGGAAACACCATATATTTT. This codes for CSALHSGPSSGNTIYF.

This clonotype was observed a handful of times. The chain carries TRBV27 and TRBJ1-6, with a possible D match to TRBD1 (5 bases). The V gene's germline CDR1 is MNHEY and CDR2 SMNVEV (reference sequence). The CDR3 loop spans 13 amino acids. V was clipped by 4 bases and J by 10 bases, with 11 bases between them. The CDR3 spells CASSSGMKSPLHF. The CDR3 nucleotides are TGTGCCAGCAGTTCAGGGATGAAATCACCCCTCCACTTT.

This clonotype appeared a few times. This chain joins TRBV12-3 or TRBV12-4 and TRBJ2-2; D might be TRBD2 (7 bases). V lost 11 bases and J 6 bases, leaving 16 bases between the germline ends. CDR3 length equals 13 residues. CDR3 region: CASQRGGAGELFF. CDR3 DNA sequence: TGTGCCTCCCAAAGGGGGGGGGCCGGGGAGCTGTTTTTT.

This chain links TRBV4-1 with TRBJ1-5, with 11 nucleotides matching TRBD1. The length of the CDR3 is 14 residues. Germline V gives CDR1 MGHRA, CDR2 YSYEKL. V was clipped by 5 bases and J by 5 bases; unmatched bases: 2. This chain's CDR3 is CASSGTGGYQPQHF. The CDR3 nucleotides read TGCGCCAGCAGCGGGACAGGGGGATATCAGCCCCAGCATTTT.

This clonotype has more than one count but fewer than ten. The J gene is TRBJ1-1, the V gene TRBV12-5; a weak D match, TRBD1 (6 bases). CDR1 LGHNT and CDR2 FRNRAP come from the germline V gene. This CDR3 has 13 residues. Trimming cost V 7 bases and J 6 bases, with 15 bases left between them. The CDR3 is CASVRGGQPEAFF. For the CDR3, the DNA is TGTGCTAGTGTCAGAGGGGGTCAGCCTGAAGCTTTCTTT.

This clonotype was observed a few times. The chain recombines TRBV5-1 with TRBJ1-1, with D perhaps matching TRBD1 (6 bases). Germline CDR1 reads SGHRS; CDR2 reads YFSETQ. This CDR3 comprises 14 residues. V gave up 0 bases and J gave up 7 bases, with 13 bases separating them. The CDR3 nucleotides are TGCGCCAGCAGCTTGGAGGGGGTATGGGATGAAGCTTTCTTT. Translated, it gives CASSLEGVWDEAFF.

Comment on this clonotype: Sequence at one end of the junction differs from germline and may be a read error. The DNA of the CDR3 is TGTGTCAGCAGCTTATGGGCAGGGACTCTTGACAATGAGCAGTTCTTC. This translates into CVSSLWAGTLDNEQFF. The chain has TRBV7-6 and TRBJ2-1; maybe TRBD2 (6 bases). The CDR3 covers 16 residues. Germline-derived CDR1 and CDR2 are SGHVS and FNYEAQ.

This clonotype was detected a few times. The rearrangement uses TRBV19 and TRBJ2-3; TRBD2 agrees at 9 bases. V was clipped by 3 bases and J by 2 bases; unmatched bases: 3. The CDR3 runs to 15 residues. Germline loops: CDR1 LNHDA, CDR2 SQIVND (reference sequence). The CDR3 DNA sequence: TGTGCCAGTAGTATTCTAGCGGGACACACAGATACGCAGTATTTT. The encoded protein is CASSILAGHTDTQYF.

V and J are TRBV4-1 and TRBJ2-3; 7 bases align to TRBD2. V was pared by 0 bases and J by 4 bases, with 10 bases of the junction left unmatched. Germline values: CDR1 MGHRA, CDR2 YSYEKL. The CDR3 runs to 17 residues. CDR3 loop: CASSQDRRAGRPDTQYF. DNA for the CDR3: TGCGCCAGCAGCCAAGATCGGCGAGCGGGGCGTCCAGATACGCAGTATTTT.

The chain uses TRBV20-1 and TRBJ2-3; the D call may be TRBD1 or TRBD2 (6 bases each). The CDR3 extends over 15 amino acids. In germline, CDR1 is DFQATT, CDR2 SNEGSKA (reference sequence). Deletions cut 0 bases from V and 4 bases from J, with 14 bases between. The CDR3 protein is CSAREGGGPPDTQYF. CDR3 nucleotides: TGCAGTGCTAGAGAGGGGGGCGGACCCCCAGATACGCAGTATTTT.

CDR3 amino acids: CASRVIQGDTEAFF. Written as DNA, the CDR3 is TGTGCCAGCCGAGTTATCCAGGGGGACACTGAAGCTTTCTTT. The rearrangement links TRBV6-8 to TRBJ1-1; TRBD1 matches at 7 bases. This CDR3 spans 14 amino acids. The germline CDR1 and CDR2 sequences are MNHGY and SAAAGT. With V trimmed by 8 bases and J by 3 bases, 9 bases remained unmatched.

This clonotype was recorded many times. The rearrangement links TRBV27 to TRBJ1-1; D is possibly TRBD1 (6 bases). Germline values: CDR1 MNHEY, CDR2 SMNVEV (reference sequence). This CDR3 contains 15 residues. Trimming cost V 2 bases and J 0 bases, with 10 bases left between them. CDR3 DNA sequence: TGTGCCAGCAGTTTAGACCAGGGGCTGAACACTGAAGCTTTCTTT. Its translation is CASSLDQGLNTEAFF.

In the case of this clonotype: Sequence at one end of the junction differs from germline and may be a read error. The chain links TRBV7-4 to TRBJ2-3; D not certain. Germline V gene lookup returns CDR1 SGHVT and CDR2 SQSDAQ. CDR3 length: 12 amino acids. CDR3 residues: CASSPATDTRYF. DNA for the CDR3: TGTGCCAGCAGCCCTGCCACAGATACGCGGTATTTT.

This CDR3 is CASSVTDRGTYNEQFF. The CDR3 region has the DNA TGTGCCAGCAGCGTAACCGACAGGGGAACATACAATGAGCAGTTCTTC. The chain links TRBV9 to TRBJ2-1; 8 bases agree with TRBD1. The CDR3 runs to 16 residues. Looked up from germline, CDR1 is SGDLS and CDR2 is YYNGEE. J gave up 4 bases and V 1 base, and 7 bases lay outside the gene matches.

This clonotype was counted between two and nine times. This sequence may be a read error, since a much larger clone differs from it by one base. The rearrangement uses TRBV7-2 and TRBJ2-7, with D uncertain. The CDR3 covers 12 residues. Germline values: CDR1 SGHTA, CDR2 FQGNSA. The CDR3 here is CVSSLNRLEQYF. DNA of the CDR3: TGTGTCAGCAGCTTGAATCGGCTCGAGCAGTACTTC.

This clonotype showed up just once. The gene calls are TRBV12-3 or TRBV12-4 and TRBJ2-5, with 8 positions matching TRBD2. The J segment lost 4 bases and the V segment lost 8 bases, leaving 6 bases of the junction unmatched. The CDR3 totals 13 residues. The CDR3 spells CASLPGGGETQYF. DNA of the CDR3: TGTGCCAGCCTACCGGGGGGGGGAGAGACCCAGTACTTC.

This clonotype was picked up many times. J is TRBJ2-1 and V is TRBV11-2; the D gene is possibly TRBD1 (6 bases). The V end lost 4 bases, the J end lost 10 bases, and 8 bases lay between the germline ends. From germline, CDR1 is SGHAT and CDR2 FQNNGV. There are 11 residues in the CDR3. CDR3 sequence: CASSSGQEQFF. DNA of the CDR3: TGTGCCAGCAGCTCCGGACAGGAGCAGTTCTTC.

This clonotype occurred a few times. The rearrangement joins TRBV29-1 to TRBJ1-2; the match to TRBD1 covers 9 bases. The CDR3 loop spans 13 amino acids. The germline V gene encodes CDR1 SQVTM and CDR2 ANQGSEA. Trimming cost V 3 bases and J 5 bases; bases outside gene matches: 4. The CDR3 spells CSVEDRGWYGYTF. The CDR3, as DNA: TGCAGCGTTGAGGACAGGGGCTGGTATGGCTACACCTTC. Using reference TRBV29-1 and TRBJ1-2 for the parts outside the CDR3, the full variable domain is SAVISQKPSRDICQRGTSLTIQCQVDSQVTMMFWYRQQPGQSLTLIATANQGSEATYESGFVIDKFPISRPNLTFSTLTVSNMSPEDSSIYLCSVEDRGWYGYTFGSGTRLTVV.

This chain joins TRBV7-9 and TRBJ2-2; no clear D. V was cut by 4 bases and J by 6 bases, with 15 bases left in between. CDR1 and CDR2 (germline): SEHNR, FQNEAQ (reference sequence). The CDR3 is made up of 15 amino acids. The CDR3 nucleotides read TGTGCCAGCAGCTCCCCCACCGGTTCATCCGGGGAGCTGTTTTTT. Translating it yields CASSSPTGSSGELFF. Variable domain in full (rest from reference TRBV7-9 and TRBJ2-2): DTGVSQNPRHKITKRGQNVTFRCDPISEHNRLYWYRQTLGQGPEFLTYFQNEAQLEKSRLLSDRFSAERPKGSFSTLEIQRTEQGDSAMYLCASSSPTGSSGELFFGEGSRLTVL.

This clonotype was seen repeatedly, ten times or more. CDR3 sequence: CASSLSGVQPQHF. The CDR3 nucleotides are TGTGCCAGCAGTTTATCGGGTGTTCAGCCCCAGCATTTT. The rearrangement joins TRBV27 to TRBJ1-5; D unresolved. Germline loops: CDR1 MNHEY, CDR2 SMNVEV (reference sequence). Trimming removed 0 bases from V and 6 bases from J, with 6 bases in between. The CDR3 spans 13 residues.

The chain joins TRBV14 to TRBJ2-7, with 9 bases that match TRBD1. This CDR3 comprises 16 residues. The V gene's germline CDR1 is SGHDN and CDR2 FVKESK. CDR3 region: CASSSGFGTGPYAQYV. CDR3 coding DNA: TGTGCCAGCAGCTCGGGCTTCGGGACAGGGCCCTACGCGCAGTACGTC.

J is TRBJ1-1 and V is TRBV11-2, with 9 bases aligning to TRBD1. The CDR3 covers 17 residues. The V segment lost 1 base and the J segment 3 bases; nucleotides outside the gene matches: 9. Per germline, CDR1 SGHAT and CDR2 FQNNGV. The CDR3 region has the DNA TGTGCCAGCAGCTTAGTAGGACAGGGGATTAAGGACACTGAAGCTTTCTTT. Translating gives CASSLVGQGIKDTEAFF.

This clonotype came up a few times. This rearrangement joins TRBV28 to TRBJ1-5; D not certain. This CDR3 is built from 14 residues. V was pared by 5 bases and J by 1 base, with 9 bases between. Germline lookup yields CDR1 MDHEN and CDR2 SYDVKM. CDR3 bases: TGTGCCAGCAGTCGTCAGGCGAGCAATCAGCCCCAGCATTTT. This codes for CASSRQASNQPQHF.

The rearrangement joins TRBV11-2 to TRBJ2-1; possibly TRBD1 for D (5 bases). Germline V lookup: CDR1 SGHAT, CDR2 FQNNGV. This CDR3 spans 16 amino acids. The V and J ends lost 1 base and 3 bases respectively, with 13 bases between them. The CDR3 here is CASSLAGLAFYNEQFF. DNA for the CDR3: TGTGCCAGCAGCTTAGCAGGGTTAGCATTCTACAATGAGCAGTTCTTC. The full variable domain, completed using reference TRBV11-2 and TRBJ2-1, is EAGVAQSPRYKIIEKRQSVAFWCNPISGHATLYWYQQILGQGPKLLIQFQNNGVVDDSQLPKDRFSAERLKGVDSTLKIQPAKLEDSAVYLCASSLAGLAFYNEQFFGPGTRLTVL.

The J gene is TRBJ1-1, the V gene TRBV12-3 or TRBV12-4; D call uncertain. The CDR3 totals 14 residues. V lost 1 base and J 1 base, leaving 7 bases between the germline ends. CDR3 region: CASSLVATNTEAFF. In nucleotides, the CDR3 is TGTGCCAGCAGTTTAGTTGCTACGAACACTGAAGCTTTCTTT.

The chain carries TRBV9 and TRBJ2-7, with D tentatively TRBD1 (6 bases). The CDR3 has 14 residues. V was pared by 4 bases and J by 2 bases, with 13 bases between. Germline assignment: CDR1 SGDLS and CDR2 YYNGEE. In nucleotides, the CDR3 is TGTGCCAGCAGCCTCAGACAGGACCCCTACGAGCAGTACTTC. The encoded protein is CASSLRQDPYEQYF. The variable domain in full, completed from reference TRBV9 and TRBJ2-7, reads DSGVTQTPKHLITATGQRVTLRCSPRSGDLSVYWYQQSLDQGLQFLIQYYNGEERAKGNILERFSAQQFPDLHSELNLSSLELGDSALYFCASSLRQDPYEQYFGPGTRLTVT.